This TCR beta chain was observed in a study of identical twins. General study results and limits: It was cross-sectional statistical analysis, not following the same donors, that the conclusions relied on.

TCRdb re-analysed the 5' RACE reads in MiXCR, keeping a single row per CDR3 protein. The table has 430,000 or so distinct CDR3 sequences, roughly a quarter seen once; the top ten hold just under 3%. The germline V gene has CDR1 SGHAT and CDR2 FQNNGV. V shed 0 bases, J shed 12 bases, and the junction held 3 bases outside the gene matches. The CDR3 contains 13 residues. This clonotype was detected ten times or more. The antigen remains unidentified. The same sample was also studied in work on T cells expressing NK-cell markers.

Sequencing was performed on CD4+ T cells sorted from blood. The V and J genes are TRBV11-2 and TRBJ2-4; TRBD1 aligns across 9 bases. The receptor was derived from a woman aged 18 to 35 in good health. CDR3 DNA: TGTGCCAGCAGCTTAGAACAGGGGGCCGGTCAGTACTTC. Translating it yields CASSLEQGAGQYF.